Each of the 3 T cell receptor beta chains below was sequenced from the same sample in a study of CD8 T cells in ankylosing spondylitis. TCRdb re-analysed the 5' RACE reads in MiXCR, keeping a single row per CDR3 protein. The table includes around 100,000 distinct CDR3 sequences, 24% detected once. Sample: synovial fluid, either unsorted or a sorted T cell fraction (not recorded which). The receptors shown here come from a male donor with ankylosing spondylitis.

The CDR3 DNA follows: TGCAGTGCTAGAGATGAGCGGCGGGCAAGTGAGCAGTTCTTC. It specifies CSARDERRASEQFF. This chain joins TRBV20-1 and TRBJ2-1, with D possibly matching TRBD2 (5 bases). The V gene lost 0 bases and the J gene lost 9 bases, with 15 bases spanning the gap. Germline values: CDR1 DFQATT, CDR2 SNEGSKA (reference sequence). The CDR3 has 14 amino acids.

The table lists this clonotype with a few counts. This chain joins TRBV12-3 or TRBV12-4 and TRBJ2-7; no firm D call. The CDR3 has 14 amino acids. V was trimmed by 6 bases and J by 0 bases, leaving 12 bases between them. In nucleotides, the CDR3 is TGTGCCAGCAGCCCACGATTTAACTCCTACGAGCAGTACTTC. This translates into CASSPRFNSYEQYF.

The rearrangement uses TRBV20-1 and TRBJ1-5; 7 bases line up with TRBD1. CDR3 length equals 16 residues. Per the germline V gene, CDR1 is DFQATT and CDR2 is SNEGSKA (reference sequence). V trimming: 3 bases; J trimming: 0 bases; junction bases outside the gene matches: 8. CDR3 DNA: TGCAGTGCTAGGAGGGGGACAGTCAATAGCAATCAGCCCCAGCATTTT. Protein product: CSARRGTVNSNQPQHF.